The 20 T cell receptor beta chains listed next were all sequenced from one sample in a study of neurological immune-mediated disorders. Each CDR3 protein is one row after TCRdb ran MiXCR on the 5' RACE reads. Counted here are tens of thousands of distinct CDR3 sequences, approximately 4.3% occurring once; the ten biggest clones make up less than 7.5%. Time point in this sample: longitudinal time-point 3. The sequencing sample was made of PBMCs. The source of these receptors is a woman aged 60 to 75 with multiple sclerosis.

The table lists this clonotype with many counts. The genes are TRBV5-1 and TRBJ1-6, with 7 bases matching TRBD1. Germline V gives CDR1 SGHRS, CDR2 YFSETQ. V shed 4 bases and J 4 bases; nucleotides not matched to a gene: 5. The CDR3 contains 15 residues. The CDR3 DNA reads TGCGCCAGCAGCAGCGGGACAGCGTATAATTCACCCCTCCACTTT. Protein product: CASSSGTAYNSPLHF. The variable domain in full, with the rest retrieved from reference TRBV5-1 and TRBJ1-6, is KAGVTQTPRYLIKTRGQQVTLSCSPISGHRSVSWYQQTPGQGLQFLFEYFSETQRNKGNFPGRFSGRQFSNSRSEMNVSTLELGDSALYLCASSSGTAYNSPLHFGNGTRLTVT.

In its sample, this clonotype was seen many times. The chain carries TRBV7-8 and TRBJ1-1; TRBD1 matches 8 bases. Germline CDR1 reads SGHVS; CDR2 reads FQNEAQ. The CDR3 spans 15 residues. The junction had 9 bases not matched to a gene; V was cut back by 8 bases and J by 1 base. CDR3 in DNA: TGTGCCAGCCGACGAGGGGGGACAGGGAACACTGAAGCTTTCTTT. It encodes CASRRGGTGNTEAFF.

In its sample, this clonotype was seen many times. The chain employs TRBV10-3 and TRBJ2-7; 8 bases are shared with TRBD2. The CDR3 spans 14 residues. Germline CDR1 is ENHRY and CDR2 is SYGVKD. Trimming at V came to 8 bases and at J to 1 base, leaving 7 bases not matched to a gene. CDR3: CAIRNTSGSYEQYF. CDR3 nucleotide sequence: TGTGCCATCCGGAACACTAGCGGTTCCTACGAGCAGTACTTC.

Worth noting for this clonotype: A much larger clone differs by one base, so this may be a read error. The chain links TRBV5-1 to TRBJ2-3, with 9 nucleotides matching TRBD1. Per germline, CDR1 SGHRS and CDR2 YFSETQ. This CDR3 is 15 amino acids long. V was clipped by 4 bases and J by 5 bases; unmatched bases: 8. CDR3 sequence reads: CASSLPTGGVDTQYF. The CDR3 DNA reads TGCGCCAGCAGCCTACCGACAGGGGGTGTAGATACGCAGTATTTT.

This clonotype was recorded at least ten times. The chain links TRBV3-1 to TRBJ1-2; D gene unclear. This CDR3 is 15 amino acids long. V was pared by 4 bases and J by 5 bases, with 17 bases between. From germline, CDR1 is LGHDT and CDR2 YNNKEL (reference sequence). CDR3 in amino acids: CASSPSKNSFYGYTF. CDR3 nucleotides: TGTGCCAGCAGCCCTTCTAAGAACAGTTTTTATGGCTACACCTTC.

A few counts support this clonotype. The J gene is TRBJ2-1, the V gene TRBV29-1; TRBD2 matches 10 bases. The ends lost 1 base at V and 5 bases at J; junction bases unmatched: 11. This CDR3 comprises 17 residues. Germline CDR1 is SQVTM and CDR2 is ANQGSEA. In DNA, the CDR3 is TGCAGCGTTGAAGCCCTGGGTAGCGGGGGGACCAACAATGAGCAGTTCTTC. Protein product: CSVEALGSGGTNNEQFF.

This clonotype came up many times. CDR3 bases: TGCAGTGCTAGACCCCCTAGCAATCAGCCCCAGCATTTT. Its translation: CSARPPSNQPQHF. The rearrangement joins TRBV20-1 to TRBJ1-5; no clear D gene. This CDR3 has 13 residues. Germline V CDR1 and CDR2: DFQATT, SNEGSKA (reference sequence). V lost 2 bases and J 0 bases, leaving 5 bases between the germline ends.

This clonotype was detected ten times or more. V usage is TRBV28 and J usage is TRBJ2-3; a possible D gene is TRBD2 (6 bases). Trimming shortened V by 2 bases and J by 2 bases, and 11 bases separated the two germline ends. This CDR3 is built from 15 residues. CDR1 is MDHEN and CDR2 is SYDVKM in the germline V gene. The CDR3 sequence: CASSLRGLITDTQYF. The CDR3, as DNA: TGTGCCAGCAGTTTAAGGGGACTGATCACAGATACGCAGTATTTT. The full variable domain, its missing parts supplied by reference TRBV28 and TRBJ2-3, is DVKVTQSSRYLVKRTGEKVFLECVQDMDHENMFWYRQDPGLGLRLIYFSYDVKMKEKGDIPEGYSVSREKKERFSLILESASTNQTSMYLCASSLRGLITDTQYFGPGTRLTVL.

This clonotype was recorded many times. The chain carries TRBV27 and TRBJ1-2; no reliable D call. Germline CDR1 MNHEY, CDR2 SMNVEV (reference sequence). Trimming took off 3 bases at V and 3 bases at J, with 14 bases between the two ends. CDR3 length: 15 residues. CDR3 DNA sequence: TGTGCCAGCAGTTTTTCCCCAGCGATGGACTATGGCTACACCTTC. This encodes CASSFSPAMDYGYTF.

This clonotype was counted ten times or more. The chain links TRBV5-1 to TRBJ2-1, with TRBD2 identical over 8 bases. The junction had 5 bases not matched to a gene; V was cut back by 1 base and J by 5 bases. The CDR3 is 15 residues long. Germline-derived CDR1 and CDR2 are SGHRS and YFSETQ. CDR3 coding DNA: TGCGCCAGCAGCTTGTTGGCGGGGGGTCACAATGAGCAGTTCTTC. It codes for CASSLLAGGHNEQFF.

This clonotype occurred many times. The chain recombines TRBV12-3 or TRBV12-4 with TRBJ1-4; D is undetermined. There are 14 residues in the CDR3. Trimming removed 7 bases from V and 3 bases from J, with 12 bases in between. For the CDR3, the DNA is TGTGCCAGCAAAGGGAGCCCGGCTAATGAAAAACTGTTTTTT. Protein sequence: CASKGSPANEKLFF.

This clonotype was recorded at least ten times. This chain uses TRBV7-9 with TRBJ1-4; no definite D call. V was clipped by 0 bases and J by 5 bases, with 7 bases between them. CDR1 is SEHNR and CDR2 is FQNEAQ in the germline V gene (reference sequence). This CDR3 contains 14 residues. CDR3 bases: TGTGCCAGCAGCTTAGCGGAGGTGAATGAAAAACTGTTTTTT. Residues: CASSLAEVNEKLFF.

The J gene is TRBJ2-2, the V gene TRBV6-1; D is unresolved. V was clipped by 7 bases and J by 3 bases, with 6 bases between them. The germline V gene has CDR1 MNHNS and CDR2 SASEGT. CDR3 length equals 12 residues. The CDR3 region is CASIPDTGELFF. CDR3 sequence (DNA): TGTGCCAGCATTCCGGACACCGGGGAGCTGTTTTTT.

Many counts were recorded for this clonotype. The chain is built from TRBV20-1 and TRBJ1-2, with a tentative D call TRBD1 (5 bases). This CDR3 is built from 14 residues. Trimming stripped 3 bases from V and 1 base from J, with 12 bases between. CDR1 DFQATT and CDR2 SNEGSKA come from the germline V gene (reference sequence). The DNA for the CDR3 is TGCAGTGCTAGGGAAGGGGAAGTTAACTATGGCTACACCTTC. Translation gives CSAREGEVNYGYTF.

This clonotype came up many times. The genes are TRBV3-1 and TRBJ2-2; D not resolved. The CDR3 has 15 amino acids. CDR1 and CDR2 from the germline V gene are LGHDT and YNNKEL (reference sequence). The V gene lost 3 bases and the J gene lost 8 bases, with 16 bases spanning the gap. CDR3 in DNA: TGTGCCAGCAGCCAGGTGGAGACCCCAAATGGGGAGCTGTTTTTT. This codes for CASSQVETPNGELFF.

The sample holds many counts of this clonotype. As DNA, the CDR3 is TGTGCCACCAGTGCCGGGGGGACAGGGCTACAGCCCCAGCATTTT. It yields the protein CATSAGGTGLQPQHF. The rearrangement uses TRBV24-1 and TRBJ1-5; 9 bases agree with TRBD1. The CDR3 is made up of 15 amino acids. The germline gives CDR1 KGHDR, CDR2 SFDVKD. V shed 5 bases, J shed 7 bases, and the junction held 8 bases outside the gene matches.

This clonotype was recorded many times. The CDR3 loop reads CASSRDRQAYEQYF. As DNA, the CDR3 is TGTGCCAGCTCTCGGGACAGGCAAGCCTACGAGCAGTACTTC. The chain is built from TRBV18 and TRBJ2-7, with 8 bases that match TRBD1. The V gene's germline CDR1 is KGHSH and CDR2 LQKENI. The junction had 6 bases not matched to a gene; V was cut back by 6 bases and J by 2 bases. This CDR3 spans 14 amino acids. Looking up the rest from reference TRBV18 and TRBJ2-7 gives the full variable domain: NAGVMQNPRHLVRRRGQEARLRCSPMKGHSHVYWYRQLPEEGLKFMVYLQKENIIDESGMPKERFSAEFPKEGPSILRIQQVVRGDSAAYFCASSRDRQAYEQYFGPGTRLTVT.

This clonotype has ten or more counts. CDR3 in amino acids: CASSFPGTGYYEQYF. As DNA, the CDR3 is TGTGCCAGCAGTTTCCCCGGGACAGGGTACTACGAGCAGTACTTC. V and J are TRBV27 and TRBJ2-7, with 9 bases lining up with TRBD1. The CDR3 has 15 amino acids. Germline V gives CDR1 MNHEY, CDR2 SMNVEV (reference sequence). V trimming: 3 bases; J trimming: 3 bases; junction bases outside the gene matches: 6.

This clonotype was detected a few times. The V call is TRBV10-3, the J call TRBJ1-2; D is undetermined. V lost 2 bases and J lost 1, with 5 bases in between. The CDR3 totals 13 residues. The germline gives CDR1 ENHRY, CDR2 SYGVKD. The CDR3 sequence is CAISETVNYGYTF. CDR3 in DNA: TGTGCCATCAGTGAGACGGTTAACTATGGCTACACCTTC.

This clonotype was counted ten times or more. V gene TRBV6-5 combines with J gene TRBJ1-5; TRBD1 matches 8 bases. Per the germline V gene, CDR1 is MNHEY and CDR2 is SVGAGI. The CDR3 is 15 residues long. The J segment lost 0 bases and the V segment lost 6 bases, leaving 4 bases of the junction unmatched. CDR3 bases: TGTGCCAGCAGAACCACAGGGGGTAGCAATCAGCCCCAGCATTTT. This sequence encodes CASRTTGGSNQPQHF.